The rows below give T cell receptor beta chains drawn from one sample of a study of blood T cell repertoires in COVID-19. Profiled with immunoSEQ multiplex PCR; TCRdb holds only in-frame clones, not every one. This sample yields over 150,000 clones, of which almost 80% are seen a single time; 15% to 20% belongs to the top ten. The sample taken for sequencing was PBMCs or T cells enriched from blood (not recorded which). The receptors derive from a woman aged 50 to 60 who had recovered from COVID-19. Each CDR3 is given with its conserved first and last residue. A D gene is named only where the DNA matches it firmly. Rows give clone size only sometimes, using once, few, many, or a class for an expanded clone.

clone_size | d_call | j_call | v_call | cdr3_nt | cdr3_aa
once | - | TRBJ1-6 | TRBV6-5 | TGTGCCAGCAGTCAAAGGGGATGGAATTCACCCCTCCACTTT | CASSQRGWNSPLHF
- | - | TRBJ2-7 | TRBV6-5 | TGTGCCAGCAGTTACTCGTTTTGGGCGCAAGGATACGAGCAGTACTTC | CASSYSFWAQGYEQYF
- | - | TRBJ1-5 | TRBV6-5 | TGTGCCAGCAGCTTCCGACGGCAGGGAAATCAGCCCCAGCATTTT | CASSFRRQGNQPQHF
few | TRBD1 | TRBJ1-1 | TRBV5-6 | TGTGCCAGCAGTTTTGGACAGGGGATAGGGCGCACTGAAGCTTTCTTT | CASSFGQGIGRTEAFF
- | - | TRBJ2-7 | TRBV28 | TGTGCCAGCATGGGGGCAGTGATCTACGAGCAGTACTTC | CASMGAVIYEQYF
- | TRBD2 | TRBJ2-1 | TRBV5-1 | TGCGCCAGCAGCCCCGGGACTAGCGGTGATATGGAGTTCTTC | CASSPGTSGDMEFF
- | TRBD1 | TRBJ1-2 | TRBV28 | TGTGCCAGCAGTTTACCCGGACAGGGCGTCTATGGCTACACCTTC | CASSLPGQGVYGYTF
- | TRBD1 | TRBJ1-1 | TRBV5-1 | TGCGCCAGCAGCTTGGCCCCGGGGACAGCCAAAAGGGGGAACACTGAAGCTTTCTTT | CASSLAPGTAKRGNTEAFF
few | TRBD1 | TRBJ1-1 | TRBV19 | TGTGCCAGTAGTGCGACAGGGGGGATCACTGAAGCTTTCTTT | CASSATGGITEAFF
- | - | TRBJ1-2 | TRBV30 | TGTGCCTGGAGTTCCCGGGTCTCGGGAGGCTACACCTTC | CAWSSRVSGGYTF
- | TRBD1 | TRBJ2-7 | TRBV6-5 | TGTGCCAGCAGTCCGGGGACAGGGAACTACGAGCAGTACTTC | CASSPGTGNYEQYF
- | - | TRBJ1-1 | TRBV15 | TGTGCCACCAGCAGAACGGCACAGACGGACACTGAAGCTTTCTTT | CATSRTAQTDTEAFF
- | TRBD2 | TRBJ2-3 | TRBV7-3 | TGTGCCAGCAGCCTCCAAGCGGGAGGGCCAACAGATACGCAGTATTTT | CASSLQAGGPTDTQYF
once | - | TRBJ2-7 | TRBV7-2 | TGTGCCAGCAGCTTAGACCCGAGCTCCTACGAGCAGTACTTC | CASSLDPSSYEQYF
once | - | TRBJ1-6 | TRBV12-3/TRBV12-4 | TGTGCCAGCAGTTTTCGGTACTCTTCACCCCTCCACTTT | CASSFRYSSPLHF
- | - | TRBJ1-2 | TRBV10-3 | TGTGCCATCACGAGGGATTCGAACTATGGCTACACCTTC | CAITRDSNYGYTF
- | - | TRBJ2-2 | TRBV29-1 | TGCAGCGTTGACGACAGGGACTACACCGGGGAGCTGTTTTTT | CSVDDRDYTGELFF
- | - | TRBJ1-1 | TRBV11-2 | TGTGCCAGCAGCTTAATTTCTCGGAACACTGAAGCTTTCTTT | CASSLISRNTEAFF
- | TRBD2 | TRBJ2-1 | TRBV5-6 | TGTGCCAGCAGCTTGGATAGCGGGAGCGCCCACAATGAGCAGTTCTTC | CASSLDSGSAHNEQFF
- | TRBD2 | TRBJ2-5 | TRBV19 | TGTGCCAGTAGTGCGGGGCGGGAGGAGACCCAGTACTTC | CASSAGREETQYF
- | TRBD2 | TRBJ2-3 | TRBV28 | TGTGCCACCTGCCGGACTAGCGGGATCACAGATACGCAGTATTTT | CATCRTSGITDTQYF
- | - | TRBJ1-5 | TRBV15 | TGTGCCACCAGCAGCCACGGGTGGAGCAATCAGCCCCAGCATTTT | CATSSHGWSNQPQHF
- | - | TRBJ2-5 | TRBV12-5 | TGTGCTAGTGCCTTCGACAGGAACCAAGAGACCCAGTACTTC | CASAFDRNQETQYF
- | - | TRBJ1-4 | TRBV18 | TGTGCCAGCTCACCCACGGCAACTAATGAAAAACTGTTTTTT | CASSPTATNEKLFF
- | TRBD1 | TRBJ2-1 | TRBV3-1/TRBV3-2 | TGTGCCAGCACCCAGGCGGACAGGGATGAGGATGAGCAGTTCTTC | CASTQADRDEDEQFF
- | TRBD1 | TRBJ1-4 | TRBV28 | TGTGCCAGCAGTCGACAGGGATCTAATGAAAAACTGTTTTTT | CASSRQGSNEKLFF
- | TRBD1 | TRBJ1-3 | TRBV15 | TGTGCCACCAGCAGTCTCCGGGACAGGGCGAACACCATATATTTT | CATSSLRDRANTIYF
- | TRBD1 | TRBJ1-2 | TRBV20-1 | TGCAGTGCTGAGGGGGCAAGTGGCTACACCTTC | CSAEGASGYTF
- | TRBD2 | TRBJ2-5 | TRBV9 | TGTGCCAGCAGCGTAAGGGTAGCGGGAGTTGGAGAGACCCAGTACTTC | CASSVRVAGVGETQYF
few | TRBD1 | TRBJ1-6 | TRBV7-2 | TGTGCCAGCAGCACGGGACAGGGGCCACCCCTCCACTTT | CASSTGQGPPLHF
- | TRBD1 | TRBJ1-5 | TRBV3-1/TRBV3-2 | TGTGCCAGCAGCCAAGCAGGTGACAGGGGATGGGACCACCGCGATCAGCCCCAGCATTTT | CASSQAGDRGWDHRDQPQHF
- | TRBD1 | TRBJ1-3 | TRBV25-1 | TGTGCCAGTCAACTTGGACAGGGACACACCATATATTTT | CASQLGQGHTIYF
once | - | TRBJ1-2 | TRBV21-1 | TGTGCCAGCAGCAAAGAACTGGGGGGACAGGGGGTCACCTTC | CASSKELGGQGVTF
few | TRBD1 | TRBJ1-4 | TRBV29-1 | TGCAGCGTCCCCGGGACAGGGGCACCGGGGGAAAAACTGTTTTTT | CSVPGTGAPGEKLFF
- | - | TRBJ2-4 | TRBV27 | TGTGCCAGCGGCTTTGAAACGACTCGCAACATTCAGTACTTC | CASGFETTRNIQYF
- | - | TRBJ2-7 | TRBV2 | TGTGCCAGCAGTTTACCCGGGACATCCTACGAGCAGTACTTC | CASSLPGTSYEQYF
- | - | TRBJ2-3 | TRBV7-6 | TGTGCCAGCAGCTTAGCGGGAGTTGAAACAGATACGCAGTATTTT | CASSLAGVETDTQYF
- | TRBD1 | TRBJ2-6 | TRBV19 | TGTGCCAGTAGGACAGGGTCCACCGGGGCCAACGTCCTGACTTTC | CASRTGSTGANVLTF
- | TRBD1 | TRBJ1-1 | TRBV19 | TGTGCCAGTACTATAATTGACAGGGGAAGCGTAGCTTTCTTT | CASTIIDRGSVAFF
- | - | TRBJ1-4 | TRBV3-1/TRBV3-2 | TGTGCCAGCAGCCAATCGAGGACATCAGAAAAACTGTTTTTT | CASSQSRTSEKLFF
- | - | TRBJ2-5 | TRBV27 | TGTGCCAGCAGTTTAGGACACCGCCGAGAGACCCAGTACTTC | CASSLGHRRETQYF
- | - | TRBJ1-2 | TRBV3-1/TRBV3-2 | TGTGCCAGCAGCCGAGGGCGTCAAGCTAACTATGGCTACACCTTC | CASSRGRQANYGYTF
few | - | TRBJ2-2 | TRBV7-3 | TGTGCCAGCAGCTTAAATGGACTAACCGTCACCGGGGAGCTGTTTTTT | CASSLNGLTVTGELFF
- | - | TRBJ1-6 | TRBV4-2 | TGTGCCAGCAGCCAAGATATGGCCAGTAATTCACCCCTCCACTTT | CASSQDMASNSPLHF
few | TRBD2 | TRBJ2-7 | TRBV4-1 | TGCGCCAGCAGTATAGCGGGAGTGAACGAGCAGTACTTC | CASSIAGVNEQYF
- | - | TRBJ1-3 | TRBV18 | TGTGCCAGCTCACCCCGACGGGACTCTGGAAACACCATATATTTT | CASSPRRDSGNTIYF
- | - | TRBJ1-2 | TRBV5-1 | TGCGCCAGCAAAAGGACGGGGGTCTATGGCTACACCTTC | CASKRTGVYGYTF
few | - | TRBJ1-2 | TRBV5-6 | TGTGCCAGCAGCTTAGGGAGGGGATGGTATGGCTACACCTTC | CASSLGRGWYGYTF
- | TRBD1 | TRBJ2-1 | TRBV5-1 | TGCGCCAGCAGCTTGGCCCCGGGACAGGTTAACAATGAGCAGTTCTTC | CASSLAPGQVNNEQFF
- | TRBD1 | TRBJ1-2 | TRBV28 | TGTGCCAGCAGTGACACAGGGACAGGGGAGTATGGCTACACCTTC | CASSDTGTGEYGYTF
- | TRBD1 | TRBJ2-7 | TRBV6-5 | TGTGCCAGCGACAGGGGCCACTCCTACGAGCAGTACTTC | CASDRGHSYEQYF